This T cell receptor (beta chain) was found in a study of beta chain features in type 1 diabetes. Study-level information: Similarity in age, gender and cell yields was seen between patients and healthy donors.

Comment on this clone: Its antigen remains unidentified.

Expressed TCRB transcripts were sequenced because the isolated RNA had all been reverse transcribed beforehand. The repertoire was sequenced with immunoSEQ multiplex PCR; TCRdb's copy has only in-frame clones and lacks some. The top ten hold approximately 1.4% of the sample, which has about 140,000 clones, 6.9% seen once. Populations isolated by sorting all had purity greater than 95%. The CDR3 extends over 15 amino acids. The germline CDR1 and CDR2 sequences are SGHRS and YFSETQ. V lost 4 bases to trimming and J lost 3 bases; unmatched junction nucleotides: 5. Findings and caveats of the study: cDNA-based sequencing might over-represent cells highly expressing TCR. For patients, the naive, central memory and Treg TCRB repertoires appeared more alike than for healthy donors.

The TCR comes from a woman in her thirties in good health. The chain carries TRBV5-1 and TRBJ2-3, with TRBD2 matching 10 bases. Sequenced sample: central memory CD4+ T cells from blood. CDR3 coding DNA: TGCGCCAGCAGCCCCGGGACTAGCGAGACAGATACGCAGTATTTT. Residues: CASSPGTSETDTQYF. The whole variable domain, filled in from reference TRBV5-1 and TRBJ2-3, reads KAGVTQTPRYLIKTRGQQVTLSCSPISGHRSVSWYQQTPGQGLQFLFEYFSETQRNKGNFPGRFSGRQFSNSRSEMNVSTLELGDSALYLCASSPGTSETDTQYFGPGTRLTVL.